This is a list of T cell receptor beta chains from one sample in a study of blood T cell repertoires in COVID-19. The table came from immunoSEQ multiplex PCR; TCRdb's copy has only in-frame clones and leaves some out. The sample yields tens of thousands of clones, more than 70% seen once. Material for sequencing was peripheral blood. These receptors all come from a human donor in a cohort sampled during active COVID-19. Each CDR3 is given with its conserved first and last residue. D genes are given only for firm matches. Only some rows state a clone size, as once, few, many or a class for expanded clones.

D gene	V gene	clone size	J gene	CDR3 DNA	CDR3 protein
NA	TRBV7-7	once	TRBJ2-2	TGTGCTAGCAGCTTAGTATTGGGGGCGAGCGGGGAGCTGTTTTTT	CASSLVLGASGELFF
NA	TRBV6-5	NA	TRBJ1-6	TGTGCCAGCAGCGGGAGGTCCTATAATTCACCCCTCCACTTT	CASSGRSYNSPLHF
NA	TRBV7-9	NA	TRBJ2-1	TGTGCCAGCAGCTTAGCGCTGGATAGCGATGAGCAGTTCTTC	CASSLALDSDEQFF
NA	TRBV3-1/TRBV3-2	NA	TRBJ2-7	TGTGCCAGCAGTAAATCCTACGAGCAGTACTTC	CASSKSYEQYF
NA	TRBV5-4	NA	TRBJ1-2	TGTGCCAGCAGCCCCCGTGAGGAGTATGGCTACACCTTC	CASSPREEYGYTF
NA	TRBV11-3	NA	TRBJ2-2	TGTGCCAGCAGCCCCTACACCGGGGAGCTGTTTTTT	CASSPYTGELFF
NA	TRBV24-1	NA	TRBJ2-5	TGTGCCACCAGTGATCGGGAGACCCAGTACTTC	CATSDRETQYF
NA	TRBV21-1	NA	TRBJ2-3	TGTGCCAGCAGCCGGGGAGACCGCACAGATACGCAGTATTTT	CASSRGDRTDTQYF
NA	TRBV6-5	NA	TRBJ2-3	TGTGCCAGCAATTTGCAAGGGGCAAACACAGATACGCAGTATTTT	CASNLQGANTDTQYF
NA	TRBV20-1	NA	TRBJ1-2	TGCAGTGCTTACACGAACTATGGCTACACCTTC	CSAYTNYGYTF
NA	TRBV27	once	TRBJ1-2	TGTGCCAGCAGTACGTACAGGGCCGAAGCTAGTAACTATGGCTACACCTTC	CASSTYRAEASNYGYTF
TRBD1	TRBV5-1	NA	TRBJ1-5	TGCGCCAGCAGGCCGACAGGGTCGCCCAATCAGCCCCAGCATTTT	CASRPTGSPNQPQHF
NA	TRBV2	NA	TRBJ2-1	TGTGCCAGCAGTGCCGGAGGCGGGTGGGGTGAGCAGTTCTTC	CASSAGGGWGEQFF
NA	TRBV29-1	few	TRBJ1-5	TGCAGCGTTGGAGGGAATAGCAATCAGCCCCAGCATTTT	CSVGGNSNQPQHF
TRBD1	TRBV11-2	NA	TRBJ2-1	TGTGCCAGCAGCATAACCGGGACAGGACTCAATGAGCAGTTCTTC	CASSITGTGLNEQFF
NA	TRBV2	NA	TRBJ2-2	TGTGCCAGGACGGACAGTTCGAACACCGGGGAGCTGTTTTTT	CARTDSSNTGELFF
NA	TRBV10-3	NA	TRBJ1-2	TGTGCCATCCCCGGCCCGGGTTATCGGGGCTACACCTTC	CAIPGPGYRGYTF
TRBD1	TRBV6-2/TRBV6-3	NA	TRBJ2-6	TGTGCCAGCAGTCGCCATGTAACGGGACAGCGCTGGGGTAAGGGGGCCAACGTCCTGACTTTC	CASSRHVTGQRWGKGANVLTF
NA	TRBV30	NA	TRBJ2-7	TGTGCCTGGATCCCCGGGGGTCTCTCCTACGAGCAGTACTTC	CAWIPGGLSYEQYF
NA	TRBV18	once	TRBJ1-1	TGTGCCAGCTCAGGCGGAGCGGGTGTCGAATGGGCTTTCTTT	CASSGGAGVEWAFF
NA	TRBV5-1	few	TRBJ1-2	TGCGCCAGCAGCTTGGCCGGAGCGGACTATGGCTACACCTTC	CASSLAGADYGYTF
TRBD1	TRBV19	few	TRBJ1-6	TGTGCCAGTGGGTCCGGGACAGCCAATTCACCCCTCCACTTT	CASGSGTANSPLHF
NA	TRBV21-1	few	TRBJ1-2	TGTGCCAGCAGCAAGGGGGGACAGGGACGTAACTATGGCTACACCTTC	CASSKGGQGRNYGYTF
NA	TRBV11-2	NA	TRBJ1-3	TGTGCCAGCAGCCTGACAGACACCATATATTTT	CASSLTDTIYF
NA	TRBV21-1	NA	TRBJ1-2	TGTGCCAGCAGGGGACAGGGAATAAGCTATGGCTACACCTTC	CASRGQGISYGYTF
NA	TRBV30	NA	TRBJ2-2	TGTGCCTGGAGTGAGCTCACGAACACCGGGGAGCTGTTTTTT	CAWSELTNTGELFF
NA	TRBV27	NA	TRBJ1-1	TGTGCCAGCAGTTCTATGACAAACGGGAGGGCTGAAGCTTTCTTT	CASSSMTNGRAEAFF
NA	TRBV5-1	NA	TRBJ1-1	TGCGCCAGCAGCTTGTTGCCAGGGAACACTGAAGCTTTCTTT	CASSLLPGNTEAFF
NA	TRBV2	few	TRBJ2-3	TGTGCCAGCAGGCGCGGCACAGATACGCAGTATTTT	CASRRGTDTQYF
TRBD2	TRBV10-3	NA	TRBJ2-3	TGTGCCATCGGGGCCGGGGCTAGCGGGGCTGGGAGAGATACGCAGTATTTT	CAIGAGASGAGRDTQYF
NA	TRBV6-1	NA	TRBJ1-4	TGTGCCAGCAGTGTGAAGGGGTTTGCAACTAATGAAAAACTGTTTTTT	CASSVKGFATNEKLFF
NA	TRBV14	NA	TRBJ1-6	TGTGCCAGCAGACGACAGTATAATTCACCCCTCCACTTT	CASRRQYNSPLHF
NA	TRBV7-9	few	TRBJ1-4	TGTGCCAGCAGTGCAACAGGTGGGGAAAAACTGTTTTTT	CASSATGGEKLFF
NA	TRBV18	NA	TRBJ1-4	TGTGCCAGCTCGCCAGGGGCCACTAATGAAAAACTGTTTTTT	CASSPGATNEKLFF
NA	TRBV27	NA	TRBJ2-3	TGTGCCAGCAGTTTACGCGGGTACGGGAATACGCAGTATTTT	CASSLRGYGNTQYF
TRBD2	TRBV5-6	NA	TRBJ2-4	TGTGCCAGCAGCGCCATAGCGGGGGACAAAAACATTCAGTACTTC	CASSAIAGDKNIQYF
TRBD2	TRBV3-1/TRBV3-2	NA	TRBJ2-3	TGTGCCAGCAGCCCGGATAGCGGGTGGGGCACAGATACGCAGTATTTT	CASSPDSGWGTDTQYF
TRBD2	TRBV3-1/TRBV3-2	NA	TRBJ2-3	TGTGCCAGCAGCCAAGGGCCAAAACGACTAGCGGGGCGCACAGATACGCAGTATTTT	CASSQGPKRLAGRTDTQYF
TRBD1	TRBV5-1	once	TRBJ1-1	TGCGCCAGCAGCTTGGCTCTGGGGACAGGGTTTTTCCCGAACACTGAAGCTTTCTTT	CASSLALGTGFFPNTEAFF
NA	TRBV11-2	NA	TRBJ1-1	TGTGCCAGCAGCCAACAGACAGAAAACACTGAAGCTTTCTTT	CASSQQTENTEAFF
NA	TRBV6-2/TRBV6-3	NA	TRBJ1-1	TGTGCCAGCAGTGACCCAGGACCAAGCGGCATGAACACTGAAGCTTTCTTT	CASSDPGPSGMNTEAFF
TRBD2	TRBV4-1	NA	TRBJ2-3	TGCGCCAGCAGCCAACCCAGGACTAGCCTTACGCAGTATTTT	CASSQPRTSLTQYF
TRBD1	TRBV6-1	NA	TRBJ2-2	TGTGCCAGCAGTGCCAAGACAGGGGGCGCGTCCGGGGAGCTGTTTTTT	CASSAKTGGASGELFF
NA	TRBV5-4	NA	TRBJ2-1	TGTGCCAGCAGCTTACAGGGATGGGACAATGAGCAGTTCTTC	CASSLQGWDNEQFF